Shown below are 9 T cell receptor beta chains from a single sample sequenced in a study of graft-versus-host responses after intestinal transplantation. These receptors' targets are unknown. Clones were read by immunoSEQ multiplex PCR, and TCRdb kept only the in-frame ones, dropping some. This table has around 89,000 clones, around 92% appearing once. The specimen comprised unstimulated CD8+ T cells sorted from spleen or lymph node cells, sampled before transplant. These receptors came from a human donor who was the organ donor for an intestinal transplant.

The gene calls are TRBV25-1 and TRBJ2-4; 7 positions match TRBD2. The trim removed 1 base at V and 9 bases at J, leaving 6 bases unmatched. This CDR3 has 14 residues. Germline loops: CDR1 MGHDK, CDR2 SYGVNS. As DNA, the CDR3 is TGTGCCAGCAGTGAATGGGGGGGTCTAGGCATTCAGTACTTC. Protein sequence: CASSEWGGLGIQYF.

DNA of the CDR3: TGTGCCAGCAGCCCGTCCCCGTTTAACACAGATACGCAGTATTTT. It codes for CASSPSPFNTDTQYF. The V call is TRBV7-3, the J call TRBJ2-3, with no clear D. This CDR3 comprises 15 residues. Per germline, CDR1 SGHTA and CDR2 FQGTGA. V lost 5 bases and J lost 2, with 14 bases in between.

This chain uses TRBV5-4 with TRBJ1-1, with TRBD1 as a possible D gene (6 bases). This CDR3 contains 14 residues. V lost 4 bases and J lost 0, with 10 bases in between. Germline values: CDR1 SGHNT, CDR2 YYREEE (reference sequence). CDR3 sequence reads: CASSTGHLNTEAFF. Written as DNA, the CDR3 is TGTGCCAGCAGCACGGGACACCTGAACACTGAAGCTTTCTTT.

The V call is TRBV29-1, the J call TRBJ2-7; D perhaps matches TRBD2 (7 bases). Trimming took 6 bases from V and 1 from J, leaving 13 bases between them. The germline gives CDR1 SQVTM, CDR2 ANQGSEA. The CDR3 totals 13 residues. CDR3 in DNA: TGCAGCGTAGGGGGGGACCCATCCTACGAGCAGTACTTC. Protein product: CSVGGDPSYEQYF.

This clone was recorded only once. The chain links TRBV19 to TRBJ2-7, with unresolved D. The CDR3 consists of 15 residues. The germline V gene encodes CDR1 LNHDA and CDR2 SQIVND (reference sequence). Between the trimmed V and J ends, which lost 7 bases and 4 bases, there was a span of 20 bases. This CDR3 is CASTLSHGFTYEQYF. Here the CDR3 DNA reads TGTGCCAGTACCCTATCTCACGGTTTTACGTACGAGCAGTACTTC.

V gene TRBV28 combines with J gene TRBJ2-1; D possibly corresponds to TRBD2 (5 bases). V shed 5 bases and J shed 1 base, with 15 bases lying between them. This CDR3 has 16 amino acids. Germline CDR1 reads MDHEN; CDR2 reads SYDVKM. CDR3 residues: CASSGGEGLSYNEQFF. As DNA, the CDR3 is TGTGCCAGCAGTGGTGGTGAGGGCCTTTCCTACAATGAGCAGTTCTTC.

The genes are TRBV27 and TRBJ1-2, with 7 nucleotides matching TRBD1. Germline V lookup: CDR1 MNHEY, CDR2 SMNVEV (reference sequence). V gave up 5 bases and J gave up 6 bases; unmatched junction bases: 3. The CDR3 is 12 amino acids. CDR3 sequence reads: CASSSRGDGYTF. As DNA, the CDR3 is TGTGCCAGCAGTAGCAGGGGGGATGGCTACACCTTC.

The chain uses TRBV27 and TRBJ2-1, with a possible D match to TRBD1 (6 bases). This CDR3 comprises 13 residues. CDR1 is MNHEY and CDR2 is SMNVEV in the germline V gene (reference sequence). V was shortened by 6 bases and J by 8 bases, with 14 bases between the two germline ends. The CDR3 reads CASSLGQSHEQFF. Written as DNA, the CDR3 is TGTGCCAGCAGCTTAGGACAGTCCCATGAGCAGTTCTTC.

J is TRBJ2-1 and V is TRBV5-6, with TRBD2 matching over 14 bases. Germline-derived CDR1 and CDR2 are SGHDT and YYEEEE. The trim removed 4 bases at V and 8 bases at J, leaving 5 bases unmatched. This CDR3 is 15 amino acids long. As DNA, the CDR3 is TGTGCCAGCAGCCCATCGGGACTAGCGGGGGATGAGCAGTTCTTC. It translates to CASSPSGLAGDEQFF.